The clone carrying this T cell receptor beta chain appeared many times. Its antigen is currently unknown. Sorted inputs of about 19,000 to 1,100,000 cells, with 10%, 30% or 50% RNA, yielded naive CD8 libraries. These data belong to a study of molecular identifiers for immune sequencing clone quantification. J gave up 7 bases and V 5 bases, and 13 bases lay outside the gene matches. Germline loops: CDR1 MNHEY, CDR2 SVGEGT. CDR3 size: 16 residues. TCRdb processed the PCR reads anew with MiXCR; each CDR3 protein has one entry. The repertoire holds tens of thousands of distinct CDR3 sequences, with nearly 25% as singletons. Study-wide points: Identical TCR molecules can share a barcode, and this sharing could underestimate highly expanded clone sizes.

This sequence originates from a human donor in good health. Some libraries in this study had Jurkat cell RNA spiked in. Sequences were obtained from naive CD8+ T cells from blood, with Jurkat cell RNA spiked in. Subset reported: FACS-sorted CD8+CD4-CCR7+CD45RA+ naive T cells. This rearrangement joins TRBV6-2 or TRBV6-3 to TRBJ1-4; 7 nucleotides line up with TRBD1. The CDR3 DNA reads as TGTGCCAGCAGTACCCATCCCGGGACAGCGCCTGAAAAACTGTTTTTT. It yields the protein CASSTHPGTAPEKLFF.